This TCR beta chain stems from a study of human T cells and chemical hapten exposure. Overall study: Mainly, slight library volume differences in the pool made TCR yields vary. Study-level results: TCRs at high frequency, those above 1 in 1000, did not change with DPC sensitization.

Individual cDNA molecules in this library carried unique molecular identifiers. The authors' processing: From about 20,000 to 690,000 TCRs were found per sample, with a median of 95,638. MiXCR, run by TCRdb on the RACE reads, gives a single entry per CDR3 protein. These V and J calls rely on TCRdb rather than the paper's analysis. The sample has approximately 34,000 distinct CDR3 sequences; 5.5% are singletons. Time point described: healthy volunteer bleed at 6 weeks. Whole blood that had not been fractionated was the source of extracted total RNA. The V end lost 0 bases, the J end lost 4 bases, and 12 bases lay between the germline ends. Germline V gene data show CDR1 as SGHAT and CDR2 as FQNNGV. The CDR3 is made up of 15 amino acids. This clonotype appeared many times. No antigen is known for it.

The receptor comes from a human donor in good health. Some clones in this sample may be carry-over from other donors' samples. Sequenced input: whole blood. V and J are TRBV11-2 and TRBJ1-2; no definite D call. The CDR3 loop is CASSLDPRGAYGYTF. The CDR3 DNA reads as TGTGCCAGCAGCTTAGATCCCAGAGGAGCCTATGGCTACACCTTC.